This TCR beta chain was captured by sequencing in a study of OX40 agonist ivuxolimab in advanced cancers. The count of this clone is one. Its target is unknown. Sequenced by immunoSEQ multiplex PCR; TCRdb stores in-frame clones only, minus some. The repertoire holds 50,000 to 65,000 clones, with 75% to 85% as singletons. Trimming stripped 3 bases from V and 2 bases from J, with 4 bases between. Germline V gene data show CDR1 as SGHTA and CDR2 as FQGTGA. The CDR3 is 12 amino acids. Study results and limitations: Some nonresponders additionally presented with little normalized T-cell clonal expansion.

The clonotype comes from an adult with an advanced solid tumor such as melanoma, head and neck, liver or kidney cancer. Material: CD4+ or CD8+ T cells sorted from blood, obtained in a trial of the OX40 agonist ivuxolimab. The V gene is TRBV7-3, the J gene TRBJ1-2; D unclear. For the CDR3, the DNA is TGTGCCAGCAGCTTTGACAACTATGGCTACACCTTC. It specifies CASSFDNYGYTF. The whole variable domain, filled in from reference TRBV7-3 and TRBJ1-2, reads GAGVSQTPSNKVTEKGKYVELRCDPISGHTALYWYRQSLGQGPEFLIYFQGTGAADDSGLPNDRFFAVRPEGSVSTLKIQRTERGDSAVYLCASSFDNYGYTFGSGTRLTVV.